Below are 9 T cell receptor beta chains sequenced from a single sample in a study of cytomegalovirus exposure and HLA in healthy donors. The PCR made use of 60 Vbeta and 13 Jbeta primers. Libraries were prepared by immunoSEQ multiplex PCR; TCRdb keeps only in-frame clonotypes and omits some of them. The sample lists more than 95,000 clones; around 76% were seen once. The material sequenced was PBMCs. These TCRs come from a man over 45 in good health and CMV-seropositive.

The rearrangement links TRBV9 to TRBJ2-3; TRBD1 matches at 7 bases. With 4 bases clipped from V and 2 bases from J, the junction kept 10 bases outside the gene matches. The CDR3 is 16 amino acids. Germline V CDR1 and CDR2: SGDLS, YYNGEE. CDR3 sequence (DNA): TGTGCCAGCAGCAGAGACAGGGTTCGTTTCACAGATACGCAGTATTTT. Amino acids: CASSRDRVRFTDTQYF.

CDR3 in DNA: TGTGCCAGCAGCTTACGGTCGAAAGACAATGAGCAGTTCTTC. As protein: CASSLRSKDNEQFF. The V and J genes are TRBV11-1 and TRBJ2-1; D not resolved. V lost 2 bases and J lost 5, with 10 bases in between. The germline V gene has CDR1 SGHAT and CDR2 FQDESV (reference sequence). The length of the CDR3 is 14 residues. The full variable domain, rest sourced from reference TRBV11-1 and TRBJ2-1, is EAEVAQSPRYKITEKSQAVAFWCDPISGHATLYWYRQILGQGPELLVQFQDESVVDDSQLPKDRFSAERLKGVDSTLKIQPAELGDSAMYLCASSLRSKDNEQFFGPGTRLTVL.

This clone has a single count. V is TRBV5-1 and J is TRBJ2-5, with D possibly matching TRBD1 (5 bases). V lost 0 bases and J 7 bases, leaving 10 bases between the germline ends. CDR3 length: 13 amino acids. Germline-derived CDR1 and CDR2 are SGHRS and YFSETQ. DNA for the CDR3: TGCGCCAGCAGCTTGGTGGGGCCGGGGACCCAGTACTTC. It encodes CASSLVGPGTQYF.

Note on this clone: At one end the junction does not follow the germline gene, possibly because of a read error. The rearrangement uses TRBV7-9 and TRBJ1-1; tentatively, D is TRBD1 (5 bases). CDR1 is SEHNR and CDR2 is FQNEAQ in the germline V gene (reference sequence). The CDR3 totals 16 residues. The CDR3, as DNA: TGTTCCAGCAGCTTAGCGTTCGGAGGGACTGGCACTGAAGCTTTCTTT. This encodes CSSSLAFGGTGTEAFF. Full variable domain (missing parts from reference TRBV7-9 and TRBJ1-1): DTGVSQNPRHKITKRGQNVTFRCDPISEHNRLYWYRQTLGQGPEFLTYFQNEAQLEKSRLLSDRFSAERPKGSFSTLEIQRTEQGDSAMYLCSSSLAFGGTGTEAFFGQGTRLTVV.

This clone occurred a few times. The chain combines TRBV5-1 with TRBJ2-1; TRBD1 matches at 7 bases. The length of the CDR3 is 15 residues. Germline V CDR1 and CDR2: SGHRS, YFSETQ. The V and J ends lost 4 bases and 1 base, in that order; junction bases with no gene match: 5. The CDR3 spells CASSPTTGSYNEQFF. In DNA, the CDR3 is TGCGCCAGCAGCCCAACGACAGGGTCCTACAATGAGCAGTTCTTC. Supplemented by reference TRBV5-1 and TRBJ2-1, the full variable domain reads KAGVTQTPRYLIKTRGQQVTLSCSPISGHRSVSWYQQTPGQGLQFLFEYFSETQRNKGNFPGRFSGRQFSNSRSEMNVSTLELGDSALYLCASSPTTGSYNEQFFGPGTRLTVL.

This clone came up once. DNA of the CDR3: TGTGCCAGCAGCCCGGCGGGGGGGTCCTCTGGAAACACCATATATTTT. Protein product: CASSPAGGSSGNTIYF. The V call is TRBV5-8, the J call TRBJ1-3; D is possibly TRBD1 (5 bases). Germline-derived CDR1 and CDR2 are SGHTS and YDEGEE. V was shortened by 4 bases and J by 0 bases, with 14 bases between the two germline ends. CDR3 length: 16 residues.

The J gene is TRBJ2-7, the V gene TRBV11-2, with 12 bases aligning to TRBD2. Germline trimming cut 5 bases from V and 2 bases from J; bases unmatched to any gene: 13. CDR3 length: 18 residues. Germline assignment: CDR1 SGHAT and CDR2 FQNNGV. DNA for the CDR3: TGTGCCAGCAGCCCAATAGCTCGGACTAGCGGGGTGACCTACGAGCAGTACTTC. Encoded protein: CASSPIARTSGVTYEQYF.

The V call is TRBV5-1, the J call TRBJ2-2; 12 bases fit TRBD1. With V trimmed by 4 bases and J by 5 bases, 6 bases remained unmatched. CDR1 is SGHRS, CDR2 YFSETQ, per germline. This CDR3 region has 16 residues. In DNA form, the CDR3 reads TGCGCCAGCAGCATGGGACAGGGGGCTGTGACCGGGGAGCTGTTTTTT. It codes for CASSMGQGAVTGELFF.

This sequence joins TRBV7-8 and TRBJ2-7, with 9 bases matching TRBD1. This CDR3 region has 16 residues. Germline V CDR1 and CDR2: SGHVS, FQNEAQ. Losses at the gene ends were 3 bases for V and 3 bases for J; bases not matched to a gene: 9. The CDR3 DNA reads TGTGCCAGCAGCTTCTCCGGGACAGGGAGCTACTACGAGCAGTACTTC. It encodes CASSFSGTGSYYEQYF.